These T cell receptor beta chains were read from a single sample in a study of beta chain features in type 1 diabetes. Only in-frame clones appear in the TCRdb table, and some are missing; sequencing was by immunoSEQ multiplex PCR. The table has some 360,000 clones, 20% seen once. Sequenced material: naive CD4+ T cells from blood. The receptors originated from a young woman in good health. The CDR3 runs from the conserved cysteine through the conserved F or W. The order of the fields is J gene, D gene, V gene, clone size, CDR3 DNA, CDR3 protein. The D gene is left open where the match is weak. Only part of the rows carry a size: once, few, many, or a class if the clone is expanded.

J: TRBJ2-5; D: -; V: TRBV5-1; size: -; DNA: TGCGCCAGCAGCTTGGTCGGGAGTGGAGAGACCCAGTACTTC; CDR3: CASSLVGSGETQYF
J: TRBJ1-6; D: TRBD1; V: TRBV5-1; size: few; DNA: TGCGCCAGCAGCTTGGACAGGGGAAGGAATTCACCCCTCCACTTT; CDR3: CASSLDRGRNSPLHF
J: TRBJ2-5; D: -; V: TRBV5-1; size: -; DNA: TGCGCCAGCAGCTTGGAACGGGGTAGACAAGAGACCCAGTACTTC; CDR3: CASSLERGRQETQYF
J: TRBJ2-1; D: TRBD2; V: TRBV2; size: -; DNA: TGTGCCACATCTAGCGGGGGGGCCGGGAATGAGCAGTTCTTC; CDR3: CATSSGGAGNEQFF
J: TRBJ2-7; D: TRBD1; V: TRBV29-1; size: -; DNA: TGCAGCGTTGAAGATCGGGGACAGGGGGCGGAAGAGCAGTACTTC; CDR3: CSVEDRGQGAEEQYF
J: TRBJ1-6; D: -; V: TRBV6-5; size: -; DNA: TGTGCCAGCACCCCGGGCCAAACGGGATCACCCCTCCACTTT; CDR3: CASTPGQTGSPLHF
J: TRBJ1-5; D: -; V: TRBV4-1; size: -; DNA: TGCGCCAGCAGCCAAGGAACATACAGAGATCAGCCCCAGCATTTT; CDR3: CASSQGTYRDQPQHF
J: TRBJ2-7; D: -; V: TRBV11-1; size: few; DNA: TGTGCCAGCAGCCCGGACTATGGACGGGAGCAGTACTTC; CDR3: CASSPDYGREQYF
J: TRBJ2-2; D: -; V: TRBV11-3; size: -; DNA: TGTGCCAGCAGCTTGCAATGGCCCGGGGAGCTGTTTTTT; CDR3: CASSLQWPGELFF
J: TRBJ1-2; D: -; V: TRBV18; size: few; DNA: TGTGCCAGCTCACCTGGCAGGGACTCCGGCTACACCTTC; CDR3: CASSPGRDSGYTF
J: TRBJ1-6; D: -; V: TRBV4-3; size: -; DNA: TGCGCCAGCAGCCAAGATCGGGCCGGGGCCCTCCACTTT; CDR3: CASSQDRAGALHF
J: TRBJ1-1; D: TRBD1; V: TRBV25-1; size: -; DNA: TGTGCCAGCAGTGAACCAGGACAGGGGAAGAGTGAAGCTTTCTTT; CDR3: CASSEPGQGKSEAFF
J: TRBJ1-2; D: TRBD1; V: TRBV7-2; size: few; DNA: TGTGCCAGCAGCCCCGGACAGGGAGTCTATGGCTACACCTTC; CDR3: CASSPGQGVYGYTF
J: TRBJ2-5; D: -; V: TRBV6-5; size: once; DNA: TGTGCCAGCAGGTCCAGGGGTGAGACCCAGTACTTC; CDR3: CASRSRGETQYF
J: TRBJ2-5; D: -; V: TRBV5-4; size: -; DNA: TGTGCCAGCAGCTCCGCTAGCTTCCAAGAGACCCAGTACTTC; CDR3: CASSSASFQETQYF
J: TRBJ1-2; D: -; V: TRBV4-1; size: -; DNA: TGCGCCAGCAGCCAAACTAAACTACAGGACCGCACTAACTATGGCTACACCTTC; CDR3: CASSQTKLQDRTNYGYTF
J: TRBJ2-2; D: TRBD1; V: TRBV11-3; size: -; DNA: TGTGCCAGCAGCTCACGGACAGGGGCCGGGGAGCTGTTTTTT; CDR3: CASSSRTGAGELFF
J: TRBJ1-2; D: TRBD1; V: TRBV27; size: -; DNA: TGTGCCAGCAGTCCTGGACAGGGTTGGCACTATGGCTACACCTTC; CDR3: CASSPGQGWHYGYTF
J: TRBJ2-1; D: TRBD1; V: TRBV19; size: few; DNA: TGTGCCAGTAGTCAGGACAGGTCCCCGAGGAATGAGCAGTTCTTC; CDR3: CASSQDRSPRNEQFF
J: TRBJ2-5; D: -; V: TRBV11-3; size: few; DNA: TGTGCCAGCAGCCGAGGGATTACAGGGTACCAAGAGACCCAGTACTTC; CDR3: CASSRGITGYQETQYF
J: TRBJ1-1; D: -; V: TRBV5-6; size: -; DNA: TGTGCCAGCAGCTTGGCCTTGACAGGTACGAGTGCCACTGAAGCTTTCTTT; CDR3: CASSLALTGTSATEAFF
J: TRBJ2-7; D: -; V: TRBV9; size: few; DNA: TGTGCCAGCAGCGTAGCTCCGGGACTTTCCGGCGAGCAGTACTTC; CDR3: CASSVAPGLSGEQYF
J: TRBJ2-2; D: -; V: TRBV2; size: -; DNA: TGTGCCAGCAGTGTCGCTGCGGGCTTCACCGGGGAGCTGTTTTTT; CDR3: CASSVAAGFTGELFF
J: TRBJ1-2; D: -; V: TRBV2; size: -; DNA: TGTGCCAGCAGTTTCCACGGGAATGGCTACACCTTC; CDR3: CASSFHGNGYTF
J: TRBJ2-3; D: TRBD2; V: TRBV5-1; size: few; DNA: TGCGCCAGCAGACCCCTAGCGGGAATGACTTCAGATACGCAGTATTTT; CDR3: CASRPLAGMTSDTQYF
J: TRBJ1-2; D: TRBD1; V: TRBV19; size: -; DNA: TGTGCCAGTAGTATTGGTACAGGGGGCGGCTACACCTTC; CDR3: CASSIGTGGGYTF
J: TRBJ1-1; D: -; V: TRBV9; size: few; DNA: TGTGCCAGCAGCGTACGGGGATACATTGGTCCCAACACTGAAGCTTTCTTT; CDR3: CASSVRGYIGPNTEAFF
J: TRBJ2-6; D: -; V: TRBV30; size: few; DNA: TGTGCCTGGGTTCAAATCTCTGGGGCCAACGTCCTGACTTTC; CDR3: CAWVQISGANVLTF
J: TRBJ1-5; D: TRBD1; V: TRBV2; size: -; DNA: TGTGCCAGCAGTGAAGCAAGGACAGGGTACCAGCCCCAGCATTTT; CDR3: CASSEARTGYQPQHF
J: TRBJ1-1; D: -; V: TRBV14; size: few; DNA: TGTGCCAGCAGCCAAGGTATTAGCGGAGCTTTCTTT; CDR3: CASSQGISGAFF
J: TRBJ1-2; D: TRBD1; V: TRBV30; size: -; DNA: TGTGCCTCCAGGGACAGGGGGCGCGATAATGGCTACACCTTC; CDR3: CASRDRGRDNGYTF
J: TRBJ1-1; D: TRBD1; V: TRBV18; size: -; DNA: TGTGCCAGCTCACCAAATACAGGGGTCATGAACACTGAAGCTTTCTTT; CDR3: CASSPNTGVMNTEAFF
J: TRBJ2-7; D: -; V: TRBV19; size: -; DNA: TGTGCCAGTAGCTTGGGACATTTCTCCTACGAGCAGTACTTC; CDR3: CASSLGHFSYEQYF
J: TRBJ1-2; D: -; V: TRBV2; size: -; DNA: TGTGCCAGCAGTGAAGAAAGGGGTTCGGGCGGCTACACCTTC; CDR3: CASSEERGSGGYTF